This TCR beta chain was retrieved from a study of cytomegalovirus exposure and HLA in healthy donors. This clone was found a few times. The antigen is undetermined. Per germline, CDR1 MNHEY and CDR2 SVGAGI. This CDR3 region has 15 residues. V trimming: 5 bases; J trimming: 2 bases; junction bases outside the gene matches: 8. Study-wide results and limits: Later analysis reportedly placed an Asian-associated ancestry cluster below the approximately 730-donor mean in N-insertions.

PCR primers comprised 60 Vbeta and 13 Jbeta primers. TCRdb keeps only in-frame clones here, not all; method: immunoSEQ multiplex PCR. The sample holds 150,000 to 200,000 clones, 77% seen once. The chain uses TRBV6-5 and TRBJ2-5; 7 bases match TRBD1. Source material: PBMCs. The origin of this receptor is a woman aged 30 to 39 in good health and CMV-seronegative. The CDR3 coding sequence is TGTGCCAGCAGTCAACCGGGACAGCCACAAGAGACCCAGTACTTC. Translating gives CASSQPGQPQETQYF.